This TCR beta chain was observed in a study of blood T cell repertoires in COVID-19. The repertoire was sequenced with immunoSEQ multiplex PCR; TCRdb's copy has only in-frame clones and lacks some. The sample lists roughly 270,000 clones, 85% occurring once. Per the germline V gene, CDR1 is SGHTA and CDR2 is FQGNSA. Trimming stripped 0 bases from V and 7 bases from J, with 9 bases between. The CDR3 has 13 residues. The chain recombines TRBV7-2 with TRBJ1-2, with a weak D call TRBD1 (5 bases). The sequencing input was peripheral blood. The receptor comes from a man aged 45-65 years with active or convalescent COVID-19. For the CDR3, the DNA is TGTGCCAGCAGCTTAGCCGGGGGGAGTGGCTACACCTTC. This translates into CASSLAGGSGYTF.